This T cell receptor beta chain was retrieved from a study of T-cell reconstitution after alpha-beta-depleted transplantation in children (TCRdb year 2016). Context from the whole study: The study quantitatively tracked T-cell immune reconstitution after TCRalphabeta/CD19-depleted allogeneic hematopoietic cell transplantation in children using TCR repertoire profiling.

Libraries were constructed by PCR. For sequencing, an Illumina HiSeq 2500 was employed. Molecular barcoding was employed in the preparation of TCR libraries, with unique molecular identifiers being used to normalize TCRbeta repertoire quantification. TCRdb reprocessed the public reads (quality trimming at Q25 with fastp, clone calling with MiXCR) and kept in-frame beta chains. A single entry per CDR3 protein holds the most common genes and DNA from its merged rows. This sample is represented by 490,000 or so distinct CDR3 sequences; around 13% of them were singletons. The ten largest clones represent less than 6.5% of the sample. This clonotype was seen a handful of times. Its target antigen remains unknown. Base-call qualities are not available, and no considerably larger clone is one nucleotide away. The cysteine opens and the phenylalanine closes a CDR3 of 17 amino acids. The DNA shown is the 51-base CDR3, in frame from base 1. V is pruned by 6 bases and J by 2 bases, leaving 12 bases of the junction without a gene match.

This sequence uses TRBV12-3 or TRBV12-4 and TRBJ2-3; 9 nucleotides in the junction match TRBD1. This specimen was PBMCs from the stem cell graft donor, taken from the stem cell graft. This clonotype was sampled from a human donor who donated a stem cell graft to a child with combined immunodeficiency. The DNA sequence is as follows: TGTGCCAGCAGCCCTCGGTGGGACAGGGCCTACACAGATACGCAGTATTTT. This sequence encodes CASSPRWDRAYTDTQYF.